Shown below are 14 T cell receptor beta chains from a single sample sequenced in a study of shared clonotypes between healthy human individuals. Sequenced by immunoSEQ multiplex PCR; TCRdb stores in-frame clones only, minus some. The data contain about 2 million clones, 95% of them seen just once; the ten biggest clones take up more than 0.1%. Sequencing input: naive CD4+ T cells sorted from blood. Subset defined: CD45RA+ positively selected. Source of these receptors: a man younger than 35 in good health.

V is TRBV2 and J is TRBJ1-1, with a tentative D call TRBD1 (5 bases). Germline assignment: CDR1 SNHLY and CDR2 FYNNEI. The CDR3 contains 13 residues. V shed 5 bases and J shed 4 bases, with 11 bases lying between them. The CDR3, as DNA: TGTGCCAGCAGTCAGGGTTTGGGCACTGAAGCTTTCTTT. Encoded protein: CASSQGLGTEAFF.

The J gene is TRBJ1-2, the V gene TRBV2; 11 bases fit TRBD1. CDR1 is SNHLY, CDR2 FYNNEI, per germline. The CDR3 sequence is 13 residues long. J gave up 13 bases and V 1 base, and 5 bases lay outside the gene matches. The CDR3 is CASSEGTGGRSTF. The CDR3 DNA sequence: TGTGCCAGCAGTGAAGGGACAGGGGGCCGAAGCACCTTC.

CDR3 coding DNA: TGTGCCAGCTCACCACTTGAGGGACTGGGTGAAAAACTGTTTTTT. It yields the protein CASSPLEGLGEKLFF. This rearrangement joins TRBV18 to TRBJ1-4, with D perhaps matching TRBD1 (5 bases). The CDR3 is made up of 15 amino acids. Per the germline V gene, CDR1 is KGHSH and CDR2 is LQKENI. Trimming removed 1 base at V and 7 bases at J, with 13 bases between.

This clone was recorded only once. CDR3 amino acids: CASRSTGGNSPLHF. DNA of the CDR3: TGTGCCAGTAGATCGACAGGGGGAAATTCACCCCTCCACTTT. V usage is TRBV19 and J usage is TRBJ1-6; 9 bases align to TRBD1. With 6 bases clipped from V and 7 bases from J, the junction kept 4 bases outside the gene matches. The CDR3 loop spans 14 amino acids. Germline-derived CDR1 and CDR2 are LNHDA and SQIVND (reference sequence).

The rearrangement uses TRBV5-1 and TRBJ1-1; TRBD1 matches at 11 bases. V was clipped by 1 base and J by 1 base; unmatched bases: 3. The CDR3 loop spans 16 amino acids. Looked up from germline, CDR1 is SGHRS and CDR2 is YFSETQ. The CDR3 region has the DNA TGCGCCAGCAGCTTGCCGGACAGGGGGCCGAACACTGAAGCTTTCTTT. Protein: CASSLPDRGPNTEAFF.

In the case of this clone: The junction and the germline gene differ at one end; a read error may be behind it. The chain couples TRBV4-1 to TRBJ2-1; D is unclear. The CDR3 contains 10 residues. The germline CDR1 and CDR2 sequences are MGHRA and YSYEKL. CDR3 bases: TGCGCCAGCAGCCGAGAGAGATGGATCTTC. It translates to CASSRERWIF.

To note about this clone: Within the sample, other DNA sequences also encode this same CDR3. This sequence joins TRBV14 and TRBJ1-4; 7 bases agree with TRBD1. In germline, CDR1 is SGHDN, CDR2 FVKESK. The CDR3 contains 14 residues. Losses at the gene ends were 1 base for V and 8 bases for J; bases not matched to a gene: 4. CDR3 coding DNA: TGTGCCAGCAGCCAAGGACAGGGAAGGGAAAAACTGTTTTTT. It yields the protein CASSQGQGREKLFF.

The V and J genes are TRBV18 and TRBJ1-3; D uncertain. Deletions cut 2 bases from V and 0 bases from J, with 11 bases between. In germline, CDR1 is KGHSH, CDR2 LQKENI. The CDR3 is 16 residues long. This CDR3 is CASSPRADSSGNTIYF. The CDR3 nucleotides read TGTGCCAGCTCACCAAGGGCGGACTCCTCTGGAAACACCATATATTTT.

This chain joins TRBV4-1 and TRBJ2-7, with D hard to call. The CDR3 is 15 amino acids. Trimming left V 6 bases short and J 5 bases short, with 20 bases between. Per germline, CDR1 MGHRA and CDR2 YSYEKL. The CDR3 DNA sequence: TGCGCCAGCAGACAGACTTTGGGCAGGCCTAACGAGCAGTACTTC. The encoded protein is CASRQTLGRPNEQYF.

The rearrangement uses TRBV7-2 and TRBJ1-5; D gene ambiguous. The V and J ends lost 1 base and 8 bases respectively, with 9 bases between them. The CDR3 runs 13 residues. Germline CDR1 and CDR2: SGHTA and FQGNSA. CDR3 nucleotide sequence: TGTGCCAGCAGCTTAGAGTCCCGGGAGCCCCAGCATTTT. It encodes CASSLESREPQHF. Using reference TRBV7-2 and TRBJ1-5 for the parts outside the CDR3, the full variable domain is GAGVSQSPSNKVTEKGKDVELRCDPISGHTALYWYRQSLGQGLEFLIYFQGNSAPDKSGLPSDRFSAERTGGSVSTLTIQRTQQEDSAVYLCASSLESREPQHFGDGTRLSIL.

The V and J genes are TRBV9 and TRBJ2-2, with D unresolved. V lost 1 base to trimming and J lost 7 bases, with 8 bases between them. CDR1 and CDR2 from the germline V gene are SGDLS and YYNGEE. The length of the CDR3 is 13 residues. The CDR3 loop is CASSVSGVGELFF. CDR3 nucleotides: TGTGCCAGCAGCGTATCAGGCGTCGGGGAGCTGTTTTTT. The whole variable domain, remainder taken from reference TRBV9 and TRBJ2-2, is DSGVTQTPKHLITATGQRVTLRCSPRSGDLSVYWYQQSLDQGLQFLIQYYNGEERAKGNILERFSAQQFPDLHSELNLSSLELGDSALYFCASSVSGVGELFFGEGSRLTVL.

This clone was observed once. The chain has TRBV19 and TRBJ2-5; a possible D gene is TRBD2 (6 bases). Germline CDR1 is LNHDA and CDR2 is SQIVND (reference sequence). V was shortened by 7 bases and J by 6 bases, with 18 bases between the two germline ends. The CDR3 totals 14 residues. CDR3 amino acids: CASTTHGSEKTQYF. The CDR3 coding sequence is TGTGCCAGTACCACGCACGGGAGTGAAAAGACCCAGTACTTC. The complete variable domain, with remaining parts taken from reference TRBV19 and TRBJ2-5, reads DGGITQSPKYLFRKEGQNVTLSCEQNLNHDAMYWYRQDPGQGLRLIYYSQIVNDFQKGDIAEGYSVSREKKESFPLTVTSAQKNPTAFYLCASTTHGSEKTQYFGPGTRLLVL.

Written as DNA, the CDR3 is TGTGCCAGCAGCCTCACAGGGGCCAACCCTTTTAGCTATGGCTACACCTTC. It yields the protein CASSLTGANPFSYGYTF. The chain joins TRBV7-8 to TRBJ1-2, with TRBD1 matching over 7 bases. The CDR3 length is 17 residues. Trimming at V came to 5 bases and at J to 4 bases, leaving 16 bases not matched to a gene. The germline CDR1 and CDR2 sequences are SGHVS and FQNEAQ.

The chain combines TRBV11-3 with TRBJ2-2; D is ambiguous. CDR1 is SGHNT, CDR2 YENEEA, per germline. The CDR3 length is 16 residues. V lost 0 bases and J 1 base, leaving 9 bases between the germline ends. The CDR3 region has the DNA TGTGCCAGCAGCTTAGATCGCTGGGGGAACACCGGGGAGCTGTTTTTT. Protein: CASSLDRWGNTGELFF.